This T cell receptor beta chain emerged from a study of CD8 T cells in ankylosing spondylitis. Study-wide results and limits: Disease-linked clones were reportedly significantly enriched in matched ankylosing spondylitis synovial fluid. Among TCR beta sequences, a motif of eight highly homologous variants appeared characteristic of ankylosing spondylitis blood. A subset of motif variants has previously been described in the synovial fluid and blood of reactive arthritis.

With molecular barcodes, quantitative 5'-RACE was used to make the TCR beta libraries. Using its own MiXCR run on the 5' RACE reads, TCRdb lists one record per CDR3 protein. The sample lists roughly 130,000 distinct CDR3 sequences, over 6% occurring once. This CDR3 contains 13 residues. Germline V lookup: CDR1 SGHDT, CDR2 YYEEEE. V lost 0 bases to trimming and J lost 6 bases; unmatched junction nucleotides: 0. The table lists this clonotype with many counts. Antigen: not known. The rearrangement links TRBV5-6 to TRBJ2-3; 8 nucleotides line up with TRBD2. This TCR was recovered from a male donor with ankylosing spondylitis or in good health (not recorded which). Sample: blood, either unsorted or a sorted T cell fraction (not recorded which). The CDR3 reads CASSLGGRDTQYF. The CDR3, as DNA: TGTGCCAGCAGCTTGGGCGGGAGGGATACGCAGTATTTT.